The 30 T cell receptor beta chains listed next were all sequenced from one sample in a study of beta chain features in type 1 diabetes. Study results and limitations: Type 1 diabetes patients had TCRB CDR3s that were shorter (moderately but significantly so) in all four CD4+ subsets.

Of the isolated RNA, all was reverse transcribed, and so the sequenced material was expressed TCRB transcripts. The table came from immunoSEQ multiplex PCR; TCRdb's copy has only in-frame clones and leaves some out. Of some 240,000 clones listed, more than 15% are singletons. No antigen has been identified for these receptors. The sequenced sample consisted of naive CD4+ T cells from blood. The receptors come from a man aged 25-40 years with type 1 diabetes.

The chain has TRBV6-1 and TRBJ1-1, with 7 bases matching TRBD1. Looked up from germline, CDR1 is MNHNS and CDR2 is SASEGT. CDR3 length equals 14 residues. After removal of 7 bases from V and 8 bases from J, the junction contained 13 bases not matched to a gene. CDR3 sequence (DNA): TGTGCCAGCACCATGAGAGGACAGGTGGAGGAAGCTTTCTTT. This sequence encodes CASTMRGQVEEAFF.

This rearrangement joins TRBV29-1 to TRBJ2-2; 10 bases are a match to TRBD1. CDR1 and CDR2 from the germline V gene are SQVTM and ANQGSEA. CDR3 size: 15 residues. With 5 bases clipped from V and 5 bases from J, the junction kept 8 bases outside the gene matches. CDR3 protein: CSVTGTGVDTGELFF. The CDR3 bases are TGCAGCGTTACCGGGACAGGGGTGGATACCGGGGAGCTGTTTTTT.

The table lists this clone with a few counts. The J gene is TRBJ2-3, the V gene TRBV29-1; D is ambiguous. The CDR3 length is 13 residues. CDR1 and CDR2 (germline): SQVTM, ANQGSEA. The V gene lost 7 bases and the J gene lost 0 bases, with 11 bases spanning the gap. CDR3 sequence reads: CSALGSSTDTQYF. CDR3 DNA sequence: TGCAGCGCCTTGGGCAGTAGCACAGATACGCAGTATTTT.

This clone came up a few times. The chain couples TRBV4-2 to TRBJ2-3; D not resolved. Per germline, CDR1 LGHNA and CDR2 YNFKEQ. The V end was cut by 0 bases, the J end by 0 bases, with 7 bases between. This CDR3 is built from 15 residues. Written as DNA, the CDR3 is TGTGCCAGCAGCCAAGATCGAGGCAGCACAGATACGCAGTATTTT. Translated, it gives CASSQDRGSTDTQYF.

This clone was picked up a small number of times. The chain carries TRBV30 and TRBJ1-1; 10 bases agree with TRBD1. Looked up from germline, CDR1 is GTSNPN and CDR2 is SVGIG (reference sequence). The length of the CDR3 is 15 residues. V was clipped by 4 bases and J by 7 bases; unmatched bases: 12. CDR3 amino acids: CAWTAPGTGADEAFF. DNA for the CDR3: TGTGCCTGGACCGCTCCCGGGACAGGGGCGGATGAAGCTTTCTTT.

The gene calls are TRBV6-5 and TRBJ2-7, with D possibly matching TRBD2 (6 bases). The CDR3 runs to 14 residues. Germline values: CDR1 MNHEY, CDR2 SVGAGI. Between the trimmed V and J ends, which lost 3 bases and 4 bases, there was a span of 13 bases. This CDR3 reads CASSYGGSRYEQYF. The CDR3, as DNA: TGTGCCAGCAGTTATGGGGGGAGTAGGTACGAGCAGTACTTC.

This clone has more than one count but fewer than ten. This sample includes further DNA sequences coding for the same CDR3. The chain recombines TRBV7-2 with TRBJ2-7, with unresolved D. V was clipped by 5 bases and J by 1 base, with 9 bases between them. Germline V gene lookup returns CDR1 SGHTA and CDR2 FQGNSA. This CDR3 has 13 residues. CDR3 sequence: CASSLSGSYEQYF. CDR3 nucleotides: TGTGCCAGCAGCCTGAGTGGGTCCTACGAGCAGTACTTC.

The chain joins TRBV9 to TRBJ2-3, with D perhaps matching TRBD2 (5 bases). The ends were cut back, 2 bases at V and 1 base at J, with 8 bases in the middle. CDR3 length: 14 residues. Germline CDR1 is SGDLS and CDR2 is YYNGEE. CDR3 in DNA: TGTGCCAGCAGCGTCAGCGGAGGCACAGATACGCAGTATTTT. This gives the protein CASSVSGGTDTQYF.

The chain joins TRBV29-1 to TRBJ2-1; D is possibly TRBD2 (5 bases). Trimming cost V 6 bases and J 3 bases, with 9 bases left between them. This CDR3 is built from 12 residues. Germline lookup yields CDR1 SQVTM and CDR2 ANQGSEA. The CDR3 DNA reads TGCAGCGTCCCGGGGAACTACAATGAGCAGTTCTTC. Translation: CSVPGNYNEQFF.

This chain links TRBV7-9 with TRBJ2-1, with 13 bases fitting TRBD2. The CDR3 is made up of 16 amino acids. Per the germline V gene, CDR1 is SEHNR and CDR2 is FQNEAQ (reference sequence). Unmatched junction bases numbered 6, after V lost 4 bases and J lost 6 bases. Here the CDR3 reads CASSSLGLAGINEQFF. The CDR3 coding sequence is TGTGCCAGCAGCTCCCTGGGACTAGCGGGAATCAATGAGCAGTTCTTC.

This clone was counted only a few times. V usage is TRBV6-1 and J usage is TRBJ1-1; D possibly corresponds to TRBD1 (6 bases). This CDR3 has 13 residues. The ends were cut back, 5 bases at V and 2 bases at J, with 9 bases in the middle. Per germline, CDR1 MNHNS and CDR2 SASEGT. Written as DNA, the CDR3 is TGTGCCAGCAGTCAACAGGGAAACACTGAAGCTTTCTTT. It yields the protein CASSQQGNTEAFF.

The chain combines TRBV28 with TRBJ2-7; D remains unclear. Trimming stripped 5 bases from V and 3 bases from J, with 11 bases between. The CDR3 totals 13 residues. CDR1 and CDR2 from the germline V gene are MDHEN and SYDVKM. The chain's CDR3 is CASSSSNNYEQYF. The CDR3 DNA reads TGTGCCAGCAGTAGTTCTAACAACTACGAGCAGTACTTC.

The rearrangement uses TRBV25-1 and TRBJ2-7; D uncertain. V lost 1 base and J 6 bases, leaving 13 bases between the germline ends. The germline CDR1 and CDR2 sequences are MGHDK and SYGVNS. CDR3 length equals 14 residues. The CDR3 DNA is TGTGCCAGCAGTGAATTACGAGTACTCGGCGAGCAGTACTTC. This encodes CASSELRVLGEQYF.

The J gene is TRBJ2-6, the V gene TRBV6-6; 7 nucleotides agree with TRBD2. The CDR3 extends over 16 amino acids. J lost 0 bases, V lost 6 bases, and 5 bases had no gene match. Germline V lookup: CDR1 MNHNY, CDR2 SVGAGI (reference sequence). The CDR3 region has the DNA TGTGCCAGCAGCTTCGGGGGGAACTCTGGGGCCAACGTCCTGACTTTC. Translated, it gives CASSFGGNSGANVLTF.

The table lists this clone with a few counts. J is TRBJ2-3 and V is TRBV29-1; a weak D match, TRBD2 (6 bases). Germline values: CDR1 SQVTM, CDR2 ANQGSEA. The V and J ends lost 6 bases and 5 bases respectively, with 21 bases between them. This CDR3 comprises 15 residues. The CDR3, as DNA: TGCAGCGTCGTGCTAGGGGACTCCCGGGGAGATACGCAGTATTTT. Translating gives CSVVLGDSRGDTQYF.

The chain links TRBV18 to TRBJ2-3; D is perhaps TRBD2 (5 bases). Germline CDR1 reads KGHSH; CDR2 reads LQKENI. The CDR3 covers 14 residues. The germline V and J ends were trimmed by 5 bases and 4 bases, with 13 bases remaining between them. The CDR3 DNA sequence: TGTGCCAGCTCAACCGGGGAGTTCGCAGATACGCAGTATTTT. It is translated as CASSTGEFADTQYF.

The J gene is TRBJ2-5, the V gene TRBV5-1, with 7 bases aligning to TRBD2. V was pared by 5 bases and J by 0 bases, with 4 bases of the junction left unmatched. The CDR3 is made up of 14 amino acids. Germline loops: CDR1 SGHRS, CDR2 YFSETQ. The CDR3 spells CASRGAGYQETQYF. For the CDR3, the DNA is TGCGCCAGCAGAGGAGCGGGGTACCAAGAGACCCAGTACTTC. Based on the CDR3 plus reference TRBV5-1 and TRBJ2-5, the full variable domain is KAGVTQTPRYLIKTRGQQVTLSCSPISGHRSVSWYQQTPGQGLQFLFEYFSETQRNKGNFPGRFSGRQFSNSRSEMNVSTLELGDSALYLCASRGAGYQETQYFGPGTRLLVL.

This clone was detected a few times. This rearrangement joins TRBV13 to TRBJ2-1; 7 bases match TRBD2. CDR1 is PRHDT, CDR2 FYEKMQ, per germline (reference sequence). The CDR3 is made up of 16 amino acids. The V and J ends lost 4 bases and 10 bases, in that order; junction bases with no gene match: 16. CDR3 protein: CASSSWTSRQVWEQFF. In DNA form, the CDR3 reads TGTGCCAGCAGCTCTTGGACTAGTAGGCAGGTATGGGAGCAGTTCTTC.

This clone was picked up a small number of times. The CDR3 nucleotides are TGCGCCAGCAGCCAAGGACTAGACCCCATCAATGAGCAGTTCTTC. Protein product: CASSQGLDPINEQFF. The chain has TRBV4-1 and TRBJ2-1; weak D call: TRBD2 (6 bases). Germline lookup yields CDR1 MGHRA and CDR2 YSYEKL. The ends were cut back, 1 base at V and 6 bases at J, with 13 bases in the middle. The CDR3 has 15 residues.

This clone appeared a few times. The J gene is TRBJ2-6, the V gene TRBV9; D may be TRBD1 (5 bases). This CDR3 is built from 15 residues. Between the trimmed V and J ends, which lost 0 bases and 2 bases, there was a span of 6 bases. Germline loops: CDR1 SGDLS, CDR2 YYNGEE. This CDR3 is CASSVEGAGANVLTF. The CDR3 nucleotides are TGTGCCAGCAGCGTAGAAGGGGCTGGGGCCAACGTCCTGACTTTC. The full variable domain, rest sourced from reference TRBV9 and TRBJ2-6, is DSGVTQTPKHLITATGQRVTLRCSPRSGDLSVYWYQQSLDQGLQFLIQYYNGEERAKGNILERFSAQQFPDLHSELNLSSLELGDSALYFCASSVEGAGANVLTFGAGSRLTVL.

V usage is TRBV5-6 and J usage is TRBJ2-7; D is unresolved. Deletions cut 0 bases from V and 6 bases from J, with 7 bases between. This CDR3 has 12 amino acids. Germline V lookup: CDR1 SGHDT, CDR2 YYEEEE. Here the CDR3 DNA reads TGTGCCAGCAGCTTGGTAAGTGCCGAGCAGTACTTC. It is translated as CASSLVSAEQYF.

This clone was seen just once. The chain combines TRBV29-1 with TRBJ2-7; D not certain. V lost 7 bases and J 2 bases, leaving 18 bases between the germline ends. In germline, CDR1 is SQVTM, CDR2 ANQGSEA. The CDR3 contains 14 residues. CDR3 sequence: CSALMVSGTYEQYF. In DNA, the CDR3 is TGCAGCGCGTTGATGGTATCAGGAACCTACGAGCAGTACTTC.

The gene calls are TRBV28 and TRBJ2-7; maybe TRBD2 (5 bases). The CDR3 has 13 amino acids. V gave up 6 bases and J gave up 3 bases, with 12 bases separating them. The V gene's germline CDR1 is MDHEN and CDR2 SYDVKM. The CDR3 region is CASSTPGNYEQYF. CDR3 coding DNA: TGTGCCAGCAGCACGCCCGGGAACTACGAGCAGTACTTC.

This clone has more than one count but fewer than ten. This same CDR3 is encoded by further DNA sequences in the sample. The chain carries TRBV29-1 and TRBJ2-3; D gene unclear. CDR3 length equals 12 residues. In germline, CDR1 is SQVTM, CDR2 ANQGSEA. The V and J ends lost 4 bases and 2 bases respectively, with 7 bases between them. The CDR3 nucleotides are TGCAGCGTTGGTCTCTCCACAGATACGCAGTATTTT. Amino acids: CSVGLSTDTQYF.

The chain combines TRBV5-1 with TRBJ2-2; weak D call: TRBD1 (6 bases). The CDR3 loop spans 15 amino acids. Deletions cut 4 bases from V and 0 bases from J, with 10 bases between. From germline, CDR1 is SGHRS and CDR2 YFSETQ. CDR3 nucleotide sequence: TGCGCCAGCAGCCCGGGACACCCGAACACCGGGGAGCTGTTTTTT. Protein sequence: CASSPGHPNTGELFF.

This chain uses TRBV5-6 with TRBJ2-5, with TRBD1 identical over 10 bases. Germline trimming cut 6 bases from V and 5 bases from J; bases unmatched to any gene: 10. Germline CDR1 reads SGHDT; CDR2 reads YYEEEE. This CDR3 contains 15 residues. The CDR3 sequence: CASTVDRGLTETQYF. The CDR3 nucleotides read TGTGCCAGCACCGTTGACAGGGGGCTGACGGAGACCCAGTACTTC.

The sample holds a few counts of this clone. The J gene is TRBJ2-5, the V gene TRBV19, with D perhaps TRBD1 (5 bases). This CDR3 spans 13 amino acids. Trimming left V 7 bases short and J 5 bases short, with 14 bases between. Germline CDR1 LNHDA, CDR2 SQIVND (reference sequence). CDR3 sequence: CASTYDSRETQYF. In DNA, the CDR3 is TGTGCCAGTACCTACGACAGCCGGGAGACCCAGTACTTC.

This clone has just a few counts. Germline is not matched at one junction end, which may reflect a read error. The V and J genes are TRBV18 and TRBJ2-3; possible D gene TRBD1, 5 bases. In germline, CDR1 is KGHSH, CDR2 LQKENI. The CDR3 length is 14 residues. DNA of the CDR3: TGTGCCAGCTCACCAAGGGGTAGCACAAATACGCAGTATTTT. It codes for CASSPRGSTNTQYF.

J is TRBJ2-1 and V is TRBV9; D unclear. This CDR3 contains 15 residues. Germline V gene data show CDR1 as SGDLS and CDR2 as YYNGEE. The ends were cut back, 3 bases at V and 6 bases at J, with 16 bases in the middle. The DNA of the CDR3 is TGTGCCAGCAGCGGGACCCTCGGGTTCGGCAATGAGCAGTTCTTC. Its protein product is CASSGTLGFGNEQFF.

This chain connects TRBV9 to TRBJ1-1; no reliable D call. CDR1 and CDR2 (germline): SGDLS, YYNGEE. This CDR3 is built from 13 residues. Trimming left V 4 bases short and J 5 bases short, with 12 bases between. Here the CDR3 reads CASSTPGRTEAFF. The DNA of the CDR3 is TGTGCCAGCAGCACGCCGGGCCGTACTGAAGCTTTCTTT.